These 27 T cell receptor beta chains share one sample of origin, sequenced in a study of cytomegalovirus exposure and HLA in healthy donors. A multiplex PCR was run with 60 Vbeta primers and 13 Jbeta primers. Assay used: immunoSEQ multiplex PCR; TCRdb lists only in-frame clones, some missing. The sample lists roughly 190,000 clones, almost 75% occurring once. Material: PBMCs. All receptors derive from a woman under 40 in good health and CMV-seropositive.

The chain links TRBV18 to TRBJ1-5; D not resolved. This CDR3 comprises 15 residues. CDR1 is KGHSH, CDR2 LQKENI, per germline. The V gene lost 3 bases and the J gene lost 0 bases, with 9 bases spanning the gap. CDR3 region: CASSPAEYSNQPQHF. The DNA of the CDR3 is TGTGCCAGCTCACCGGCAGAATATAGCAATCAGCCCCAGCATTTT.

A single count supports this clone. The chain links TRBV29-1 to TRBJ1-1, with 7 bases lining up with TRBD1. Germline V gene lookup returns CDR1 SQVTM and CDR2 ANQGSEA. Trimming took 4 bases from V and 7 from J; bases not matched to a gene: 12. This CDR3 region has 14 residues. CDR3 residues: CSVGDRAGIGEAFF. DNA of the CDR3: TGCAGCGTTGGTGACAGGGCAGGCATCGGTGAAGCTTTCTTT. Full variable domain (rest looked up from reference TRBV29-1 and TRBJ1-1): SAVISQKPSRDICQRGTSLTIQCQVDSQVTMMFWYRQQPGQSLTLIATANQGSEATYESGFVIDKFPISRPNLTFSTLTVSNMSPEDSSIYLCSVGDRAGIGEAFFGQGTRLTVV.

The chain links TRBV27 to TRBJ2-7; TRBD2 is a possible D gene (5 bases). The CDR3 runs to 14 residues. CDR1 MNHEY and CDR2 SMNVEV come from the germline V gene (reference sequence). V lost 5 bases and J lost 4, with 15 bases in between. CDR3 in DNA: TGTGCCAGCAGTACCCTCGGTAGCGTTTACGAGCAGTACTTC. This codes for CASSTLGSVYEQYF.

Written as DNA, the CDR3 is TGTGCCAGTAGTAAGGGGGATGAGCAGTTCTTC. It translates to CASSKGDEQFF. This sequence joins TRBV19 and TRBJ2-1; perhaps TRBD1 as D (6 bases). The length of the CDR3 is 11 residues. Trimming took off 4 bases at V and 8 bases at J, with 6 bases between the two ends. Germline V gives CDR1 LNHDA, CDR2 SQIVND (reference sequence).

The V call is TRBV6-1, the J call TRBJ2-7; 7 nucleotides align to TRBD2. Germline V lookup: CDR1 MNHNS, CDR2 SASEGT. Unmatched junction bases numbered 3, after V lost 2 bases and J lost 2 bases. The CDR3 runs to 14 residues. CDR3 residues: CASSESGTTYEQYF. The CDR3 bases are TGTGCCAGCAGTGAATCTGGGACTACCTACGAGCAGTACTTC.

This clone appeared a few times. The chain couples TRBV5-6 to TRBJ2-7; 7 bases are shared with TRBD1. V was pared by 4 bases and J by 5 bases, with 9 bases of the junction left unmatched. Germline CDR1 SGHDT, CDR2 YYEEEE. This CDR3 is built from 14 residues. The CDR3 protein is CASSPRQGSHEQYF. CDR3 sequence (DNA): TGTGCCAGCAGCCCACGACAGGGTTCCCACGAGCAGTACTTC.

The J gene is TRBJ2-3, the V gene TRBV7-9; a possible D gene is TRBD2 (6 bases). The CDR3 is 13 amino acids. V was shortened by 6 bases and J by 4 bases, with 11 bases between the two germline ends. CDR1 and CDR2 (germline): SEHNR, FQNEAQ (reference sequence). The CDR3 bases are TGTGCCAGCAGACTCGGAGGGCCAGATACGCAGTATTTT. This codes for CASRLGGPDTQYF.

The chain has TRBV6-5 and TRBJ1-5; D is unresolved. CDR3 length: 13 residues. The germline V gene encodes CDR1 MNHEY and CDR2 SVGAGI. Trimming stripped 5 bases from V and 6 bases from J, with 11 bases between. Here the CDR3 DNA reads TGTGCCAGCAGTCCTGACGGGAGTCAGCCCCAGCATTTT. Residues: CASSPDGSQPQHF.

The rearrangement uses TRBV7-9 and TRBJ2-1; 14 bases are shared with TRBD2. Germline V gives CDR1 SEHNR, CDR2 FQNEAQ (reference sequence). Trimming removed 4 bases from V and 9 bases from J; junction bases left unmatched: 8. CDR3 size: 16 residues. This chain's CDR3 is CASSSLPGLAGVEQFF. Written as DNA, the CDR3 is TGTGCCAGCAGCTCACTTCCGGGACTAGCGGGAGTTGAGCAGTTCTTC.

This clone appeared a few times. V usage is TRBV21-1 and J usage is TRBJ2-1; the table's D call TRBD2 went unverified against the DNA. TRBV21-1 is tagged as a pseudogene. The CDR3 is made up of 14 amino acids. DNA of the CDR3: TGTGCCAGCAACGGCGGGATTATACGGGATGAGCAGTTCTTC. It specifies CASNGGIIRDEQFF.

The gene calls are TRBV5-1 and TRBJ2-7, with 7 bases fitting TRBD1. Looked up from germline, CDR1 is SGHRS and CDR2 is YFSETQ. V dropped 2 bases and J dropped 2; count of bases not matched to a gene: 7. The CDR3 covers 15 residues. CDR3 protein: CASSFGDSLPYEQYF. The CDR3 bases are TGCGCCAGCAGCTTTGGGGACAGCCTTCCCTACGAGCAGTACTTC.

The gene calls are TRBV19 and TRBJ1-1; 10 nucleotides align to TRBD1. Germline assignment: CDR1 LNHDA and CDR2 SQIVND (reference sequence). This CDR3 is built from 13 residues. The V gene end was trimmed by 3 bases and the J gene end by 7 bases; junction bases not matched to a gene: 2. The CDR3 DNA sequence: TGTGCCAGTAGTATGGACAGGGGGGATGAAGCTTTCTTT. Protein sequence: CASSMDRGDEAFF.

The gene calls are TRBV5-1 and TRBJ2-5; tentative D call: TRBD1 (6 bases). The CDR3 is 13 residues long. CDR1 and CDR2 (germline): SGHRS, YFSETQ. V lost 7 bases and J 1 base, leaving 11 bases between the germline ends. The CDR3 coding sequence is TGCGCCAGCGCACGGACAGCCCAAGAGACCCAGTACTTC. The encoded protein is CASARTAQETQYF. The variable domain in full, with the rest retrieved from reference TRBV5-1 and TRBJ2-5, is KAGVTQTPRYLIKTRGQQVTLSCSPISGHRSVSWYQQTPGQGLQFLFEYFSETQRNKGNFPGRFSGRQFSNSRSEMNVSTLELGDSALYLCASARTAQETQYFGPGTRLLVL.

The J gene is TRBJ2-4, the V gene TRBV2, with a tentative D call TRBD2 (5 bases). The CDR3 loop spans 14 amino acids. Germline V gene sequence: CDR1 SNHLY, CDR2 FYNNEI. V lost 8 bases to trimming and J lost 0 bases, with 11 bases between them. The CDR3 protein is CASRNGLAKNIQYF. The CDR3 region has the DNA TGTGCCAGCCGAAACGGACTAGCCAAAAACATTCAGTACTTC.

V is TRBV28 and J is TRBJ2-5; D unresolved. Gene TRBJ2-7 matches the end of the DNA better, so the J call may be wrong. The CDR3 sequence is 12 residues long. The germline V gene encodes CDR1 MDHEN and CDR2 SYDVKM. For the CDR3, the DNA is TGTGCCAGCACCTCGAGCTCCTACGAGCAGTACTTC. This translates into CASTSSSYEQYF.

The rearrangement uses TRBV5-1 and TRBJ2-7; 9 nucleotides match TRBD2. V lost 1 base, J lost 5 bases, and 7 bases stayed unmatched. The germline gives CDR1 SGHRS, CDR2 YFSETQ. The CDR3 length is 15 residues. The CDR3 nucleotides read TGCGCCAGCAGCTTGCGAGCGGGAGGACAGAACGAGCAGTACTTC. Protein product: CASSLRAGGQNEQYF.

This clone is a singleton in its sample. This chain uses TRBV5-4 with TRBJ2-5, with 9 bases matching TRBD2. Germline-derived CDR1 and CDR2 are SGHNT and YYREEE (reference sequence). The trim removed 3 bases at V and 5 bases at J, leaving 8 bases unmatched. The CDR3 is made up of 15 amino acids. CDR3 nucleotide sequence: TGTGCCAGCAGCTATCCGGGACTAGCAATTGAGACCCAGTACTTC. This translates into CASSYPGLAIETQYF.

The table lists this clone with a few counts. The rearrangement uses TRBV7-6 and TRBJ2-2; TRBD2 aligns across 11 bases. Looked up from germline, CDR1 is SGHVS and CDR2 is FNYEAQ. This CDR3 contains 16 residues. Germline trimming cut 5 bases from V and 2 bases from J; bases unmatched to any gene: 4. CDR3 residues: CASSRTSGGNTGELFF. The CDR3 nucleotides read TGTGCCAGCAGCCGTACTAGCGGGGGTAACACCGGGGAGCTGTTTTTT.

With respect to this clone: This same CDR3 is encoded by further DNA sequences in the sample. This chain uses TRBV27 with TRBJ2-2, with D possibly matching TRBD1 (5 bases). The germline V gene has CDR1 MNHEY and CDR2 SMNVEV (reference sequence). This CDR3 has 14 amino acids. V lost 5 bases to trimming and J lost 7 bases, with 14 bases between them. CDR3 protein: CASSRQGMGGELFF. Written as DNA, the CDR3 is TGTGCCAGCAGTCGGCAGGGTATGGGCGGGGAGCTGTTTTTT.

This clone was observed a few times. The chain joins TRBV6-1 to TRBJ2-2; 9 bases fit TRBD1. Germline V gene data show CDR1 as MNHNS and CDR2 as SASEGT. The V and J ends lost 6 bases and 5 bases, in that order; junction bases with no gene match: 7. The CDR3 has 15 residues. The CDR3 region is CASREGTGLTGELFF. Here the CDR3 DNA reads TGTGCCAGCAGGGAGGGGACAGGGCTAACCGGGGAGCTGTTTTTT.

The V and J genes are TRBV29-1 and TRBJ2-4, with D unresolved. Germline CDR1 reads SQVTM; CDR2 reads ANQGSEA. The CDR3 has 11 amino acids. The V end was cut by 2 bases, the J end by 7 bases, with 6 bases between. The CDR3 DNA reads as TGCAGCGTTGAACAGGCCAACATTCAGTACTTC. Translated: CSVEQANIQYF.

This chain links TRBV28 with TRBJ2-7; 8 positions agree with TRBD1. CDR1 MDHEN and CDR2 SYDVKM come from the germline V gene. The CDR3 is 13 residues long. V dropped 8 bases and J dropped 4; count of bases not matched to a gene: 7. CDR3 sequence reads: CASGQGVRYEQYF. CDR3 nucleotides: TGTGCCAGCGGACAGGGTGTTAGGTACGAGCAGTACTTC.

The chain carries TRBV29-1 and TRBJ1-2; 12 nucleotides agree with TRBD1. CDR1 is SQVTM, CDR2 ANQGSEA, per germline. V lost 8 bases and J lost 6; bases outside the gene matches: 7. This CDR3 comprises 13 residues. CDR3 in amino acids: CSSPGQGADGYTF. Written as DNA, the CDR3 is TGCAGCTCTCCGGGACAGGGGGCCGATGGCTACACCTTC.

The chain employs TRBV6-6 and TRBJ2-2; TRBD2 is a possible D gene (5 bases). Germline V gene lookup returns CDR1 MNHNY and CDR2 SVGAGI (reference sequence). V shed 2 bases and J shed 4 bases, with 5 bases lying between them. CDR3 length: 13 residues. CDR3 coding DNA: TGTGCCAGCAGTTACCTAGCCACCGGGGAGCTGTTTTTT. This encodes CASSYLATGELFF.

The J gene is TRBJ2-5, the V gene TRBV28; maybe TRBD2 (5 bases). Per the germline V gene, CDR1 is MDHEN and CDR2 is SYDVKM. The V and J ends lost 5 bases and 5 bases respectively, with 12 bases between them. CDR3 length equals 13 residues. In DNA form, the CDR3 reads TGTGCCAGCAGTAGAGCGGATTGGGAGACCCAGTACTTC. Protein: CASSRADWETQYF.

The gene calls are TRBV27 and TRBJ1-5; D uncertain. Germline CDR1 is MNHEY and CDR2 is SMNVEV (reference sequence). CDR3 size: 15 residues. With 3 bases removed from V and 2 bases from J, the gap between germline ends came to 11 bases. The CDR3 nucleotides read TGTGCCAGCAGTTTCTTGGGCGGGGGCAATCAGCCCCAGCATTTT. Translating gives CASSFLGGGNQPQHF.

This rearrangement joins TRBV28 to TRBJ2-7; D is uncertain. Germline V CDR1 and CDR2: MDHEN, SYDVKM. Trimming stripped 3 bases from V and 3 bases from J, with 9 bases between. The CDR3 spans 13 residues. The DNA for the CDR3 is TGTGCCAGCAGTTTGGGCAGTTACTACGAGCAGTACTTC. Amino acids: CASSLGSYYEQYF.